Listed below are T cell receptor beta chains from one sample, sequenced in a study of cytomegalovirus exposure and HLA in healthy donors. Generated by immunoSEQ multiplex PCR, the TCRdb table keeps only in-frame clones and is missing some. Recorded for this sample: under 45,000 clones. The sequenced material came from PBMCs. The receptors were gathered from a male donor in good health and CMV-seronegative. The CDR3 runs from the conserved cysteine through the conserved F or W. Fields, in order: J gene, D gene, V gene, CDR3 protein, CDR3 DNA. D genes are given only for firm matches.

TRBJ1-1 | TRBD1 | TRBV15 | CATSTRTGGHTEAFF | TGTGCCACCAGCACAAGGACAGGCGGGCACACTGAAGCTTTCTTT
TRBJ2-1 | TRBD2 | TRBV6-1 | CASSELAGAGSYNEQFF | TGTGCCAGCAGTGAACTAGCGGGTGCGGGCTCCTACAATGAGCAGTTCTTC
TRBJ2-7 | - | TRBV4-1 | CASSQEPTATSYEQYF | TGCGCCAGCAGCCAAGAGCCTACCGCCACCTCCTACGAGCAGTACTTC
TRBJ2-7 | - | TRBV6-5 | CASSYSAALYEQYF | TGTGCCAGCAGTTACTCTGCGGCCCTCTACGAGCAGTACTTC
TRBJ2-1 | TRBD2 | TRBV5-6 | CASSLGTSFKQFF | TGTGCCAGCAGCTTGGGGACTAGCTTCAAGCAGTTCTTC
TRBJ2-4 | TRBD2 | TRBV5-4 | CASSLGLAGGGSKNIQYF | TGTGCCAGCAGCTTGGGACTAGCGGGGGGAGGGTCCAAAAACATTCAGTACTTC
TRBJ2-7 | - | TRBV9 | CASSDDLAYEQYF | TGTGCCAGCAGCGATGATCTAGCTTACGAGCAGTACTTC
TRBJ2-7 | - | TRBV15 | CATETYEQYF | TGTGCCACCGAGACCTACGAGCAGTACTTC
TRBJ2-7 | TRBD1 | TRBV27 | CASSPYGQGEQYF | TGTGCCAGCAGTCCCTACGGACAGGGTGAGCAGTACTTC
TRBJ2-2 | TRBD1 | TRBV7-3 | CASSPTGTGELFF | TGTGCCAGCAGCCCGACAGGGACCGGGGAGCTGTTTTTT
TRBJ1-2 | TRBD1 | TRBV10-2 | CASSDEGTATYGYTF | TGCGCCAGCAGTGATGAAGGGACAGCGACTTATGGCTACACCTTC
TRBJ1-2 | - | TRBV7-9 | CASSLVNRRDLGYTF | TGTGCCAGCAGCTTAGTCAACCGTAGGGACTTAGGCTACACCTTC
TRBJ2-7 | - | TRBV28 | CASSLEEVGAYEQYF | TGTGCCAGCAGTTTAGAAGAGGTTGGAGCCTACGAGCAGTACTTC
TRBJ1-2 | TRBD1 | TRBV6-1 | CASSLPPRDRSGYTF | TGTGCCAGCAGTTTACCTCCCCGGGACAGGAGCGGCTACACCTTC
TRBJ2-3 | TRBD1 | TRBV7-9 | CASTTRDRGVTDTQYF | TGTGCCAGCACCACCCGGGACAGGGGTGTCACAGATACGCAGTATTTT
TRBJ2-3 | TRBD2 | TRBV5-6 | CASSLGTSGGSDTQYF | TGTGCCAGCAGCTTAGGGACTAGCGGGGGTTCAGATACGCAGTATTTT
TRBJ2-7 | TRBD2 | TRBV11-2 | CASSLRFRAGGYEQYF | TGTGCCAGCAGCTTACGGTTCCGAGCGGGGGGCTACGAGCAGTACTTC
TRBJ1-1 | TRBD1 | TRBV6-5 | CASSFRGTEAFF | TGTGCCAGCAGTTTCAGGGGGACTGAAGCTTTCTTT
TRBJ2-5 | TRBD2 | TRBV11-2 | CASSLGGWSSGGSETQYF | TGTGCCAGCAGCTTAGGAGGATGGTCTAGCGGGGGAAGCGAGACCCAGTACTTC
TRBJ2-7 | TRBD1 | TRBV11-2 | CASSEWTGLYEQYF | TGTGCCAGCAGCGAATGGACAGGTTTATACGAGCAGTACTTC
TRBJ1-6 | - | TRBV28 | CASSPDRSPGKSPLHF | TGTGCCAGCAGCCCTGACAGGTCCCCGGGGAAATCACCCCTCCACTTT
TRBJ2-1 | - | TRBV5-1 | CASSRDTSYEQFF | TGCGCCAGCAGCCGGGATACTAGCTATGAGCAGTTCTTC
TRBJ1-2 | TRBD1 | TRBV6-1 | CASSATGYGYTF | TGTGCCAGCAGCGCGACAGGGTATGGCTACACCTTC
TRBJ2-1 | TRBD2 | TRBV11-2 | CASSATSGGTEQFF | TGTGCCAGCAGCGCAACTAGCGGGGGAACTGAGCAGTTCTTC
TRBJ2-1 | TRBD2 | TRBV7-9 | CASSFRLAGPFNEQFF | TGTGCCAGCAGCTTCCGACTAGCGGGGCCGTTTAATGAGCAGTTCTTC
TRBJ2-5 | - | TRBV7-8 | CASSLVGVVAQYF | TGTGCCAGCAGCTTAGTCGGGGTCGTGGCCCAGTACTTC